The 32 T cell receptor beta chains in this list originate from one sample, sequenced in a study of blood T cell repertoires in COVID-19. TCRdb's copy holds only in-frame clones and misses some; the assay was immunoSEQ multiplex PCR. The sample contains about 300,000 clones, 83% of which appear only once. The sequencing input was peripheral blood. These receptors originate from a woman aged 45-59 years who had recovered from COVID-19.

The chain links TRBV7-9 to TRBJ2-1; D gene ambiguous. The CDR3 has 15 residues. Per germline, CDR1 SEHNR and CDR2 FQNEAQ (reference sequence). Trimming pared 7 bases from V and 0 bases from J, leaving 13 bases between. The CDR3 DNA reads as TGTGCCAGCACCAATTACGTGAGCTCCTACAATGAGCAGTTCTTC. It is translated as CASTNYVSSYNEQFF.

The chain has TRBV6-6 and TRBJ1-1; D remains ambiguous. CDR1 MNHNY and CDR2 SVGAGI come from the germline V gene (reference sequence). The CDR3 runs 14 residues. The V end was cut by 2 bases, the J end by 2 bases, with 9 bases between. For the CDR3, the DNA is TGTGCCAGCAGTTACAACGGTATAAACACTGAAGCTTTCTTT. Translating gives CASSYNGINTEAFF.

V and J are TRBV19 and TRBJ1-1; D is ambiguous. The germline gives CDR1 LNHDA, CDR2 SQIVND (reference sequence). The ends were cut back, 6 bases at V and 1 base at J, with 6 bases in the middle. This CDR3 comprises 12 residues. CDR3 loop: CASRNRNTEAFF. Here the CDR3 DNA reads TGTGCCAGTAGAAACAGGAACACTGAAGCTTTCTTT.

This chain uses TRBV3-1 (or the pseudogene TRBV3-2) with TRBJ2-1; 7 positions agree with TRBD2. This CDR3 has 15 amino acids. The trim removed 3 bases at V and 5 bases at J, leaving 7 bases unmatched. CDR1 and CDR2 (germline): LGHDT, YNNKEL (reference sequence). The CDR3 reads CASSQGSGYDNEQFF. For the CDR3, the DNA is TGTGCCAGCAGCCAGGGTAGCGGGTATGACAATGAGCAGTTCTTC.

The chain joins TRBV4-2 to TRBJ2-1; TRBD2 aligns across 7 bases. After removal of 4 bases from V and 10 bases from J, the junction contained 10 bases not matched to a gene. Germline values: CDR1 LGHNA, CDR2 YNFKEQ. The CDR3 consists of 14 residues. The CDR3 DNA is TGTGCCAGCAGCCGCCAGGGAGGGGCGCTCGAGCAGTTCTTC. Encoded protein: CASSRQGGALEQFF.

The chain uses TRBV3-1 (or the pseudogene TRBV3-2) and TRBJ2-2; the match to TRBD2 covers 11 bases. From germline, CDR1 is LGHDT and CDR2 YNNKEL (reference sequence). The CDR3 contains 15 residues. The trim removed 4 bases at V and 5 bases at J, leaving 3 bases unmatched. CDR3 sequence reads: CASSPLAGGTGELFF. CDR3 DNA sequence: TGTGCCAGCAGCCCCCTAGCGGGGGGAACCGGGGAGCTGTTTTTT.

The chain employs TRBV6-5 and TRBJ1-2, with 7 bases aligning to TRBD1. This CDR3 region has 13 residues. Germline V gene sequence: CDR1 MNHEY, CDR2 SVGAGI. V was pared by 6 bases and J by 8 bases, with 9 bases of the junction left unmatched. CDR3 loop: CASRIQGSGGYTF. As DNA, the CDR3 is TGTGCCAGCAGAATACAGGGGTCGGGAGGCTACACCTTC.

The V call is TRBV15, the J call TRBJ1-5; no clear D. V was clipped by 1 base and J by 0 bases, with 10 bases between them. The CDR3 covers 16 residues. In germline, CDR1 is LNHNV, CDR2 YYDKDF (reference sequence). The CDR3 loop is CATSRGETLSNQPQHF. CDR3 coding DNA: TGTGCCACCAGCAGAGGGGAGACCCTTAGCAATCAGCCCCAGCATTTT.

A single count supports this clone. The gene calls are TRBV6-1 and TRBJ2-2; no firm D call. This CDR3 has 11 residues. The germline V and J ends were trimmed by 10 bases and 7 bases, with 10 bases remaining between them. Germline CDR1 and CDR2: MNHNS and SASEGT. CDR3 loop: CAILSGGELFF. CDR3 coding DNA: TGTGCCATCCTGTCGGGCGGGGAGCTGTTTTTT.

This clone came up a few times. The genes are TRBV19 and TRBJ1-1; 9 bases map to TRBD1. The CDR3 has 16 amino acids. From germline, CDR1 is LNHDA and CDR2 SQIVND (reference sequence). Germline trimming cut 7 bases from V and 4 bases from J; bases unmatched to any gene: 13. The CDR3 DNA sequence: TGTGCCAGTACCAATCGTGTGGGACAGGGACCCACTGAAGCTTTCTTT. It encodes CASTNRVGQGPTEAFF. Variable domain in full (rest from reference TRBV19 and TRBJ1-1): DGGITQSPKYLFRKEGQNVTLSCEQNLNHDAMYWYRQDPGQGLRLIYYSQIVNDFQKGDIAEGYSVSREKKESFPLTVTSAQKNPTAFYLCASTNRVGQGPTEAFFGQGTRLTVV.

The rearrangement uses TRBV7-8 and TRBJ2-7; 9 bases fit TRBD2. CDR3 length: 17 amino acids. Germline lookup yields CDR1 SGHVS and CDR2 FQNEAQ. The J segment lost 3 bases and the V segment lost 2 bases, leaving 11 bases of the junction unmatched. CDR3: CASSLRAGGSRSYEQYF. CDR3 bases: TGTGCCAGCAGCTTACGGGCGGGAGGGTCGAGAAGCTACGAGCAGTACTTC.

This chain connects TRBV28 to TRBJ1-1, with a tentative D call TRBD1 (5 bases). The V and J ends lost 7 bases and 11 bases respectively, with 14 bases between them. The germline V gene has CDR1 MDHEN and CDR2 SYDVKM. This CDR3 comprises 11 residues. In DNA form, the CDR3 reads TGTGCCAGCACCTCGGGGGGTCTGGCTTTCTTT. This codes for CASTSGGLAFF.

V usage is TRBV6-2 or TRBV6-3 and J usage is TRBJ2-1; the match to TRBD2 covers 10 bases. From germline, CDR1 is MNHEY and CDR2 SVGEGT. This CDR3 contains 20 residues. V trimming: 2 bases; J trimming: 5 bases; junction bases outside the gene matches: 18. CDR3 loop: CASSYPLRYSGGPSDNEQFF. The CDR3 DNA sequence: TGTGCCAGCAGTTACCCATTACGCTATAGCGGGGGGCCGTCGGACAATGAGCAGTTCTTC.

CDR3 coding DNA: TGCAGCGTACTTGATATCAGGGGAACCCACGAGCAGTACTTC. Its protein product is CSVLDIRGTHEQYF. This chain connects TRBV29-1 to TRBJ2-7; weak D call: TRBD1 (6 bases). The CDR3 covers 14 residues. The germline V gene encodes CDR1 SQVTM and CDR2 ANQGSEA. Trimming removed 6 bases from V and 5 bases from J, with 20 bases in between.

The chain combines TRBV7-2 with TRBJ1-2; TRBD1 matches 10 bases. The germline CDR1 and CDR2 sequences are SGHTA and FQGNSA. There are 17 residues in the CDR3. The trim removed 2 bases at V and 4 bases at J, leaving 10 bases unmatched. CDR3: CASSLTKTGTGVYGYTF. Written as DNA, the CDR3 is TGTGCCAGCAGCTTAACTAAAACCGGGACAGGGGTCTATGGCTACACCTTC.

V and J are TRBV27 and TRBJ2-7; tentative D call: TRBD2 (5 bases). CDR3 size: 14 residues. Trimming pared 6 bases from V and 0 bases from J, leaving 12 bases between. Germline CDR1 and CDR2: MNHEY and SMNVEV (reference sequence). The chain's CDR3 is CASSGRASSYEQYF. The CDR3 region has the DNA TGTGCCAGCAGCGGGCGGGCCAGCTCCTACGAGCAGTACTTC.

In DNA form, the CDR3 reads TGTGCCAGCAGTTTAGGGACAGAATATGGCTACACCTTC. It codes for CASSLGTEYGYTF. This chain uses TRBV27 with TRBJ1-2; TRBD1 aligns across 7 bases. The CDR3 has 13 residues. The V gene end was trimmed by 2 bases and the J gene end by 5 bases; junction bases not matched to a gene: 2. Per germline, CDR1 MNHEY and CDR2 SMNVEV (reference sequence).

This sequence joins TRBV28 and TRBJ2-7; 7 nucleotides agree with TRBD1. This CDR3 contains 14 residues. The germline V gene has CDR1 MDHEN and CDR2 SYDVKM. The V gene end was trimmed by 1 base and the J gene end by 3 bases; junction bases not matched to a gene: 3. CDR3 region: CASSLSGTVYEQYF. CDR3 nucleotides: TGTGCCAGCAGTTTATCCGGGACAGTCTACGAGCAGTACTTC. Looking up the rest from reference TRBV28 and TRBJ2-7 gives the full variable domain: DVKVTQSSRYLVKRTGEKVFLECVQDMDHENMFWYRQDPGLGLRLIYFSYDVKMKEKGDIPEGYSVSREKKERFSLILESASTNQTSMYLCASSLSGTVYEQYFGPGTRLTVT.

This clone appeared once. The gene calls are TRBV5-1 and TRBJ2-1, with 8 bases aligning to TRBD2. Germline assignment: CDR1 SGHRS and CDR2 YFSETQ. There are 16 residues in the CDR3. The trim removed 0 bases at V and 5 bases at J, leaving 7 bases unmatched. This CDR3 is CASSLAAGGWDNEQFF. CDR3 sequence (DNA): TGCGCCAGCAGCTTGGCGGCGGGGGGCTGGGACAATGAGCAGTTCTTC.

This chain links TRBV7-2 with TRBJ1-3; D call uncertain. In germline, CDR1 is SGHTA, CDR2 FQGNSA. With 3 bases removed from V and 7 bases from J, the gap between germline ends came to 7 bases. This CDR3 is built from 12 residues. CDR3 nucleotides: TGTGCCAGCAGCTTGGGAGGGAACACCATATATTTT. This translates into CASSLGGNTIYF.

The rearrangement uses TRBV7-2 and TRBJ2-1; TRBD2 aligns across 8 bases. This CDR3 contains 16 residues. Germline assignment: CDR1 SGHTA and CDR2 FQGNSA. Losses at the gene ends were 4 bases for V and 13 bases for J; bases not matched to a gene: 18. CDR3 region: CASSSWLAGGPTEQFF. The CDR3 DNA sequence: TGTGCCAGCAGCTCCTGGCTGGCGGGGGGCCCCACAGAACAGTTCTTC.

This sequence joins TRBV5-6 and TRBJ1-2; TRBD1 agrees at 10 bases. CDR3 size: 16 residues. Trimming cost V 3 bases and J 8 bases; bases outside gene matches: 13. From germline, CDR1 is SGHDT and CDR2 YYEEEE. The DNA of the CDR3 is TGTGCCAGCAGCTATGGGGTTTTAGGGACAGGGGAAGGCTACACCTTC. This gives the protein CASSYGVLGTGEGYTF.

This clone was detected once. This chain uses TRBV7-9 with TRBJ1-1, with TRBD1 as a possible D gene (6 bases). The CDR3 sequence is 15 residues long. The V end lost 0 bases, the J end lost 4 bases, and 12 bases lay between the germline ends. The germline V gene encodes CDR1 SEHNR and CDR2 FQNEAQ (reference sequence). CDR3 in amino acids: CASSLAWRGGTEAFF. In nucleotides, the CDR3 is TGTGCCAGCAGCTTAGCGTGGAGGGGGGGCACTGAAGCTTTCTTT.

The J gene is TRBJ1-2, the V gene TRBV24-1, with D possibly being TRBD1 (5 bases). V was trimmed by 5 bases and J by 8 bases, leaving 20 bases between them. Germline V CDR1 and CDR2: KGHDR, SFDVKD. The CDR3 consists of 15 residues. Here the CDR3 reads CATSAIGAPPSGYTF. CDR3 DNA: TGTGCCACCAGTGCAATAGGGGCCCCCCCATCGGGCTACACCTTC.

This clone was detected a few times. This rearrangement joins TRBV6-2 or TRBV6-3 to TRBJ2-1, with 12 nucleotides matching TRBD2. Germline V lookup: CDR1 MNHEY, CDR2 SVGEGT. The trim removed 4 bases at V and 4 bases at J, leaving 2 bases unmatched. The CDR3 sequence is 15 residues long. CDR3 loop: CASSSGTSGYNEQFF. The DNA of the CDR3 is TGTGCCAGCAGTTCCGGGACTAGCGGGTACAATGAGCAGTTCTTC.

The rearrangement links TRBV6-2 or TRBV6-3 to TRBJ1-4; maybe TRBD1 (6 bases). CDR1 is MNHEY, CDR2 SVGEGT, per germline. V lost 0 bases and J lost 5, with 10 bases in between. This CDR3 is built from 15 residues. The CDR3 DNA reads as TGTGCCAGCAGTTACTCGACGGGGGGCAATGAAAAACTGTTTTTT. Amino acids: CASSYSTGGNEKLFF.

This chain connects TRBV5-1 to TRBJ1-5, with 8 bases lining up with TRBD1. There are 16 residues in the CDR3. With 0 bases clipped from V and 1 base from J, the junction kept 3 bases outside the gene matches. The germline V gene has CDR1 SGHRS and CDR2 YFSETQ. The CDR3, as DNA: TGCGCCAGCAGCTTGGCTGGACAGGGCAGCAATCAGCCCCAGCATTTT. Encoded protein: CASSLAGQGSNQPQHF.

CDR3: CASRRQGFQFMSNQPQHF. In DNA, the CDR3 is TGTGCCAGCAGAAGACAGGGATTTCAGTTTATGAGCAATCAGCCCCAGCATTTT. V is TRBV6-4 and J is TRBJ1-5; the match to TRBD1 covers 7 bases. Germline V gene lookup returns CDR1 MRHNA and CDR2 SNTAGT. The CDR3 is 18 residues long. V dropped 6 bases and J dropped 1; count of bases not matched to a gene: 15.

The rearrangement uses TRBV6-2 or TRBV6-3 and TRBJ2-5, with 11 nucleotides matching TRBD2. The CDR3 length is 16 residues. From germline, CDR1 is MNHEY and CDR2 SVGEGT. Unmatched junction bases numbered 3, after V lost 0 bases and J lost 3 bases. The CDR3 sequence is CASSYSLAGEKETQYF. In DNA, the CDR3 is TGTGCCAGCAGTTACTCACTAGCGGGGGAAAAAGAGACCCAGTACTTC.

V gene TRBV5-5 combines with J gene TRBJ2-2; 10 positions match TRBD1. The germline V gene has CDR1 SGHKS and CDR2 YYEKEE (reference sequence). V trimming: 3 bases; J trimming: 6 bases; junction bases outside the gene matches: 5. The CDR3 consists of 15 residues. DNA for the CDR3: TGTGCCAGCAGCTGGGGACAGGGGAGCGCCGGGGAGCTGTTTTTT. It codes for CASSWGQGSAGELFF. The full variable domain, completed using reference TRBV5-5 and TRBJ2-2, is DAGVTQSPTHLIKTRGQQVTLRCSPISGHKSVSWYQQVLGQGPQFIFQYYEKEERGRGNFPDRFSARQFPNYSSELNVNALLLGDSALYLCASSWGQGSAGELFFGEGSRLTVL.

This rearrangement joins TRBV7-2 to TRBJ2-2; D perhaps matches TRBD2 (6 bases). Germline V gene data show CDR1 as SGHTA and CDR2 as FQGNSA. This CDR3 is built from 14 residues. V was clipped by 3 bases and J by 6 bases, with 11 bases between them. CDR3 nucleotide sequence: TGTGCCAGCAGCTTGTCTAGCGCCTCCGGGGAGCTGTTTTTT. Its translation is CASSLSSASGELFF.

This clone came up many times. J is TRBJ1-2 and V is TRBV7-9; D call uncertain. The V gene's germline CDR1 is SEHNR and CDR2 FQNEAQ (reference sequence). Trimming removed 1 base at V and 0 bases at J, with 9 bases between. The CDR3 is 15 residues long. In DNA form, the CDR3 reads TGTGCCAGCAGCTTAGTTGAGTTTTCTAACTATGGCTACACCTTC. Protein sequence: CASSLVEFSNYGYTF.